Sequencing of this T cell receptor (beta chain) was carried out in a study of shared clonotypes between healthy human individuals. Germline CDR1 is MGHDK and CDR2 is SYGVNS. This CDR3 has 11 amino acids. Trimming took off 6 bases at V and 9 bases at J, with 8 bases between the two ends. It was about 210 ng DNA, about 30,000 T cell genomes, that sorted-subset replicate PCRs used. TCRdb keeps only in-frame clones here, not all; method: immunoSEQ multiplex PCR. In the table there are around 330,000 clones, approximately 74% of which are singletons. V and J are TRBV25-1 and TRBJ1-4; D gene ambiguous. The specimen sequenced was memory CD4+ T cells sorted from blood. Noted subset: CD45RA-negative fraction. The sequence derives from a man younger than 40 in good health. For the CDR3, the DNA is TGTGCCAGCAGCTGGGCCCAAAAACTGTTTTTT. Its protein is CASSWAQKLFF.